These 14 T cell receptor beta chains originate from one sample sequenced in a study of control samples from healthy donors and cancer patients. Produced via immunoSEQ multiplex PCR; TCRdb's table is partial and in-frame only. The table has nearly 35,000 clones, over 85% seen once; the top ten hold over 1.5%. The sequencing sample was made of PBMCs. The receptors were gathered from a man aged 35-49 years with colorectal cancer.

V is TRBV4-3 and J is TRBJ2-2; no definite D call. Trimming shortened V by 4 bases and J by 3 bases, and 9 bases separated the two germline ends. The CDR3 spans 14 residues. Germline-derived CDR1 and CDR2 are LGHNA and YSLEER. The CDR3 is CASSRNTDTGELFF. The CDR3 DNA is TGCGCCAGCAGCCGCAACACAGACACCGGGGAGCTGTTTTTT.

This chain connects TRBV2 to TRBJ1-6; 7 bases fit TRBD1. Trimming cost V 0 bases and J 10 bases; bases outside gene matches: 6. The germline gives CDR1 SNHLY, CDR2 FYNNEI. The CDR3 runs 15 residues. This CDR3 reads CASSEAAGGVSPLHF. The CDR3 bases are TGTGCCAGCAGTGAAGCTGCAGGGGGAGTATCACCCCTCCACTTT.

This clone was seen only once. The chain joins TRBV5-1 to TRBJ2-5; no definite D call. Trimming left V 0 bases short and J 1 base short, with 4 bases between. CDR3 length: 13 amino acids. CDR1 is SGHRS, CDR2 YFSETQ, per germline. The CDR3: CASSLVLQETQYF. The DNA of the CDR3 is TGCGCCAGCAGCTTGGTACTCCAAGAGACCCAGTACTTC. The full variable domain, with the rest looked up from reference TRBV5-1 and TRBJ2-5, is KAGVTQTPRYLIKTRGQQVTLSCSPISGHRSVSWYQQTPGQGLQFLFEYFSETQRNKGNFPGRFSGRQFSNSRSEMNVSTLELGDSALYLCASSLVLQETQYFGPGTRLLVL.

The rearrangement joins TRBV19 to TRBJ1-5; D gene unclear. The germline gives CDR1 LNHDA, CDR2 SQIVND (reference sequence). CDR3 length: 15 amino acids. Between the trimmed V and J ends, which lost 3 bases and 7 bases, there was a span of 16 bases. CDR3 sequence reads: CASSIGSGDGQPQHF. Written as DNA, the CDR3 is TGTGCCAGTAGTATTGGGTCCGGGGATGGCCAGCCCCAGCATTTT.

This chain connects TRBV5-1 to TRBJ2-3; 7 nucleotides align to TRBD1. This CDR3 is 14 amino acids long. From germline, CDR1 is SGHRS and CDR2 YFSETQ. V was clipped by 7 bases and J by 0 bases; unmatched bases: 5. CDR3 sequence reads: CASREGQSTDTQYF. The CDR3 nucleotides read TGCGCCAGCCGCGAGGGACAGAGCACAGATACGCAGTATTTT.

The chain uses TRBV12-3 or TRBV12-4 and TRBJ1-4; D is undetermined. Trimming took 2 bases from V and 6 from J, leaving 1 base between them. CDR3 size: 11 residues. This CDR3 reads CASSLHEKLFF. The CDR3, as DNA: TGTGCCAGCAGTTTACATGAAAAACTGTTTTTT.

DNA for the CDR3: TGTGCCAGCAGCTTAGTTGGGACAGGGATAACTGAAGCTTTCTTT. This encodes CASSLVGTGITEAFF. The chain has TRBV11-2 and TRBJ1-1; 9 bases match TRBD1. Germline loops: CDR1 SGHAT, CDR2 FQNNGV. V shed 1 base and J 5 bases; nucleotides not matched to a gene: 5. The CDR3 contains 15 residues.

The chain links TRBV6-5 to TRBJ1-1; 7 bases line up with TRBD1. Germline V gene data show CDR1 as MNHEY and CDR2 as SVGAGI. V shed 8 bases, J shed 1 base, and the junction held 7 bases outside the gene matches. The length of the CDR3 is 14 residues. This CDR3 reads CASEPGQTNTEAFF. For the CDR3, the DNA is TGTGCCAGCGAACCGGGACAGACGAACACTGAAGCTTTCTTT.

V gene TRBV5-6 combines with J gene TRBJ2-2; D gene ambiguous. The germline V and J ends were trimmed by 4 bases and 2 bases, with 12 bases remaining between them. This CDR3 spans 15 amino acids. The germline CDR1 and CDR2 sequences are SGHDT and YYEEEE. The CDR3 region is CASSPGPLNTGELFF. CDR3 sequence (DNA): TGTGCCAGCAGCCCAGGACCCCTCAACACCGGGGAGCTGTTTTTT.

The V gene is TRBV2, the J gene TRBJ1-5, with D perhaps matching TRBD1 (5 bases). The CDR3 is 14 amino acids. CDR1 and CDR2 from the germline V gene are SNHLY and FYNNEI. Trimming took off 1 base at V and 6 bases at J, with 10 bases between the two ends. The CDR3 here is CASSEEGVGQPQHF. CDR3 coding DNA: TGTGCCAGCAGTGAAGAAGGGGTCGGTCAGCCCCAGCATTTT.

This clone was counted only a few times. The V gene is TRBV7-2, the J gene TRBJ1-2; TRBD1 matches at 8 bases. This CDR3 region has 17 residues. Trimming took 1 base from V and 6 from J; bases not matched to a gene: 13. Germline V gene sequence: CDR1 SGHTA, CDR2 FQGNSA. CDR3 residues: CASSLVSTGDRRNGYTF. Written as DNA, the CDR3 is TGTGCCAGCAGCTTAGTATCTACAGGGGACAGGAGGAATGGCTACACCTTC.

The CDR3: CSAGDLEQYF. In DNA form, the CDR3 reads TGCAGCGCAGGGGACCTCGAGCAGTACTTC. The V call is TRBV29-1, the J call TRBJ2-7; a weak D match, TRBD1 (6 bases). CDR1 and CDR2 from the germline V gene are SQVTM and ANQGSEA. Trimming took off 7 bases at V and 6 bases at J, with 10 bases between the two ends. The CDR3 length is 10 residues.

The genes are TRBV7-3 and TRBJ1-1; TRBD1 aligns across 9 bases. V shed 4 bases and J 5 bases; nucleotides not matched to a gene: 14. CDR3 length: 17 amino acids. Germline-derived CDR1 and CDR2 are SGHTA and FQGTGA. The CDR3 sequence is CASSSFSGQGAGTEAFF. CDR3 nucleotide sequence: TGTGCCAGCAGCTCCTTCTCGGGACAGGGAGCGGGGACTGAAGCTTTCTTT.

V usage is TRBV11-3 and J usage is TRBJ2-5; D is tentatively TRBD1 or TRBD2 (5 bases each). Germline CDR1 is SGHNT and CDR2 is YENEEA. The V and J ends lost 3 bases and 0 bases respectively, with 20 bases between them. The CDR3 totals 18 residues. In DNA, the CDR3 is TGTGCCAGCAGCTTTGGGGGTTGGGAACAATCGTACCAAGAGACCCAGTACTTC. Encoded protein: CASSFGGWEQSYQETQYF.